Many counts were recorded for the clone carrying this T cell receptor (beta chain). Time point meaning: newly diagnosed GD, antithyroid drugs for less than 3 months. The TCR library was prepared using RNA isolated from PBMCs. The data derive from a study of regulatory T cells in long-lasting Graves disease. iRepertoire HTBI primers and Arm-PCR of CDR3 regions built TCR beta libraries. In TCRdb, the multiplex PCR reads were re-called with MiXCR into one record per CDR3 protein. The sample shows over 200,000 distinct CDR3 sequences, 15% to 20% of them seen only once. The junction had 8 bases not matched to a gene; V was cut back by 5 bases and J by 4 bases. The CDR3 extends over 16 amino acids. These data were also filed under a second study, of T cells in Graves' hyperthyroidism and ophthalmopathy.

This receptor was taken from a woman in her twenties or thirties with Graves disease. The sample consisted of peripheral blood mononuclear cells (PBMCs), taken at new diagnosis, from a patient treated with antithyroid drugs. The chain is built from TRBV12-3 or TRBV12-4 and TRBJ1-5, with TRBD1 identical over 10 bases. The CDR3 protein is CASSQRTGGYNQPQHF. The CDR3 DNA follows: TGTGCCAGCAGTCAGAGGACAGGGGGTTATAATCAGCCCCAGCATTTT.